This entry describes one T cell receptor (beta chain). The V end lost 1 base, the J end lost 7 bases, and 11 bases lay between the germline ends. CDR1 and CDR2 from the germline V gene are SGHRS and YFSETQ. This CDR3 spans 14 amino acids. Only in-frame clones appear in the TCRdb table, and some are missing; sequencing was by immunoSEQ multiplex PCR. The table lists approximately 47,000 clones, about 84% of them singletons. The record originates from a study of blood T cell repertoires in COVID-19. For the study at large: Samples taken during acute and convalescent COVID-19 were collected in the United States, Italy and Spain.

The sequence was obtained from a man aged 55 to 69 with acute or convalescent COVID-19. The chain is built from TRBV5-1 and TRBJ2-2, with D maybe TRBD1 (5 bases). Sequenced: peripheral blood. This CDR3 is CASSLFREGGELFF. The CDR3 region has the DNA TGCGCCAGCAGCTTGTTCAGGGAAGGCGGGGAGCTGTTTTTT.